Listed here are 24 T cell receptor beta chains from one sample, sequenced in a study of blood T cell repertoires in COVID-19. The protocol was immunoSEQ multiplex PCR, while the TCRdb copy is restricted to in-frame clones and leaves out a portion. Among around 140,000 clones listed, 84% were seen once. Sample: peripheral blood. Every receptor here comes from a man aged 55 to 69 with acute or convalescent COVID-19.

This clone was observed a handful of times. This chain connects TRBV7-8 to TRBJ2-1, with 7 bases fitting TRBD1. Unmatched junction bases numbered 12, after V lost 3 bases and J lost 7 bases. CDR3 length equals 16 residues. Germline assignment: CDR1 SGHVS and CDR2 FQNEAQ. CDR3 bases: TGTGCCAGCAGCTTCCTTCTAGGGGGCTCGAGTAATGAGCAGTTCTTC. Its translation is CASSFLLGGSSNEQFF.

The V and J genes are TRBV9 and TRBJ2-5, with 11 bases lining up with TRBD2. The CDR3 runs 16 residues. Per the germline V gene, CDR1 is SGDLS and CDR2 is YYNGEE. V lost 3 bases to trimming and J lost 8 bases; unmatched junction nucleotides: 12. CDR3 DNA sequence: TGTGCCAGCAGCGGTACCGGGACTAGCGGCATTCGAACCCAGTACTTC. Its protein is CASSGTGTSGIRTQYF.

The genes are TRBV6-8 and TRBJ2-7; the D is unclear. The CDR3 contains 12 residues. In germline, CDR1 is MNHGY, CDR2 SAAAGT. The germline V and J ends were trimmed by 8 bases and 2 bases, with 10 bases remaining between them. CDR3 residues: CASPPRTYEQYF. The CDR3, as DNA: TGTGCCAGCCCCCCCAGAACCTACGAGCAGTACTTC.

This clone was counted once. The chain joins TRBV5-1 to TRBJ1-1; 8 bases fit TRBD1. Germline CDR1 reads SGHRS; CDR2 reads YFSETQ. This CDR3 has 14 residues. V gave up 4 bases and J gave up 0 bases; unmatched junction bases: 2. CDR3: CASSPGGLNTEAFF. Written as DNA, the CDR3 is TGCGCCAGCAGCCCAGGGGGCTTGAACACTGAAGCTTTCTTT.

This clone has a handful of counts. The genes are TRBV25-1 and TRBJ1-6; D gene unclear. CDR1 MGHDK and CDR2 SYGVNS come from the germline V gene. The CDR3 consists of 14 residues. The V end lost 1 base, the J end lost 12 bases, and 13 bases lay between the germline ends. The CDR3 reads CASSESGPRKPLHF. Written as DNA, the CDR3 is TGTGCCAGCAGTGAATCTGGGCCCCGAAAACCCCTCCACTTT. Full variable domain (rest looked up from reference TRBV25-1 and TRBJ1-6): EADIYQTPRYLVIGTGKKITLECSQTMGHDKMYWYQQDPGMELHLIHYSYGVNSTEKGDLSSESTVSRIRTEHFPLTLESARPSHTSQYLCASSESGPRKPLHFGNGTRLTVT.

The gene calls are TRBV18 and TRBJ1-5, with D possibly being TRBD1 (5 bases). V lost 6 bases and J 7 bases, leaving 10 bases between the germline ends. CDR3 length equals 12 residues. Germline V gene lookup returns CDR1 KGHSH and CDR2 LQKENI. The CDR3 nucleotides are TGTGCCAGCTCCCCAACAGGCCAGCCCCAGCATTTT. Its protein product is CASSPTGQPQHF.

This clone was counted once. The rearrangement joins TRBV11-2 to TRBJ1-1; D ambiguous. Germline V gene data show CDR1 as SGHAT and CDR2 as FQNNGV. Trimming pared 0 bases from V and 3 bases from J, leaving 5 bases between. The CDR3 loop spans 13 amino acids. The CDR3 reads CASSLERDTEAFF. As DNA, the CDR3 is TGTGCCAGCAGCTTAGAGCGGGACACTGAAGCTTTCTTT.

This clone was counted a few times. The chain is built from TRBV5-1 and TRBJ2-1; 11 bases match TRBD2. This CDR3 is built from 18 residues. Germline CDR1 SGHRS, CDR2 YFSETQ. After removal of 0 bases from V and 4 bases from J, the junction contained 9 bases not matched to a gene. The CDR3 bases are TGCGCCAGCAGCTTGGGATACCCGGGACTAGCGGTTTACAATGAGCAGTTCTTC. Protein product: CASSLGYPGLAVYNEQFF.

The chain joins TRBV5-1 to TRBJ1-6; 9 bases map to TRBD1. Germline V gene sequence: CDR1 SGHRS, CDR2 YFSETQ. The CDR3 is 16 amino acids. Losses at the gene ends were 4 bases for V and 10 bases for J; bases not matched to a gene: 12. CDR3 residues: CASSRAGTGTSSPLHF. CDR3 DNA sequence: TGCGCCAGCAGCCGAGCCGGGACAGGGACTTCCTCACCCCTCCACTTT.

The gene calls are TRBV7-2 and TRBJ1-1, with D tentatively TRBD1 (6 bases). Germline V gene data show CDR1 as SGHTA and CDR2 as FQGNSA. V dropped 3 bases and J dropped 4 bases, with 15 bases sitting between them. The CDR3 runs to 15 residues. This CDR3 reads CASSLAYDRFTEAFF. The CDR3 DNA sequence: TGTGCCAGCAGCTTGGCCTACGACAGGTTCACTGAAGCTTTCTTT.

The chain employs TRBV7-9 and TRBJ2-3; 9 bases match TRBD1. The CDR3 has 16 residues. The V gene's germline CDR1 is SEHNR and CDR2 FQNEAQ (reference sequence). The junction had 6 bases not matched to a gene; V was cut back by 3 bases and J by 2 bases. Here the CDR3 DNA reads TGTGCCAGCAGCTTCTACGGACAGGGGAACACAGATACGCAGTATTTT. This sequence encodes CASSFYGQGNTDTQYF. The variable domain in full, with the rest retrieved from reference TRBV7-9 and TRBJ2-3, is DTGVSQNPRHKITKRGQNVTFRCDPISEHNRLYWYRQTLGQGPEFLTYFQNEAQLEKSRLLSDRFSAERPKGSFSTLEIQRTEQGDSAMYLCASSFYGQGNTDTQYFGPGTRLTVL.

This clone was counted a few times. In DNA form, the CDR3 reads TGTGCCAGCACGGACAGGAACACAGATACGCAGTATTTT. Residues: CASTDRNTDTQYF. The chain recombines TRBV28 with TRBJ2-3; 7 bases line up with TRBD1. Per the germline V gene, CDR1 is MDHEN and CDR2 is SYDVKM. CDR3 length: 13 amino acids. Trimming cost V 7 bases and J 2 bases; bases outside gene matches: 3.

Points on this clone: Different DNA sequences within this sample yield the same CDR3. The chain couples TRBV7-3 to TRBJ2-1; possible D gene TRBD1, 5 bases. This CDR3 is built from 13 residues. Germline CDR1 SGHTA, CDR2 FQGTGA. V gave up 2 bases and J gave up 7 bases, with 9 bases separating them. The CDR3 loop reads CASSLVRGNEQFF. The CDR3 DNA follows: TGTGCCAGCAGCTTAGTAAGGGGTAATGAGCAGTTCTTC.

The V gene is TRBV5-6, the J gene TRBJ1-1; D unresolved. Trimming cost V 6 bases and J 1 base, with 10 bases left between them. CDR3 length: 13 amino acids. In germline, CDR1 is SGHDT, CDR2 YYEEEE. CDR3 in amino acids: CASKPISNTEAFF. CDR3 nucleotide sequence: TGTGCCAGCAAGCCGATTTCGAACACTGAAGCTTTCTTT.

This sequence joins TRBV5-1 and TRBJ1-1; 8 bases map to TRBD1. Trimming at V came to 1 base and at J to 4 bases, leaving 3 bases not matched to a gene. The CDR3 contains 14 residues. Germline CDR1 is SGHRS and CDR2 is YFSETQ. The CDR3 is CASSLRQGITEAFF. CDR3 in DNA: TGCGCCAGCAGCTTGAGACAGGGGATCACTGAAGCTTTCTTT.

The chain joins TRBV5-6 to TRBJ2-7, with TRBD1 as a possible D gene (5 bases). Germline CDR1 and CDR2: SGHDT and YYEEEE. The V end lost 4 bases, the J end lost 6 bases, and 11 bases lay between the germline ends. This CDR3 spans 12 amino acids. The CDR3 is CASSRVGAEQYF. In DNA, the CDR3 is TGTGCCAGCAGCCGTGTAGGGGCCGAGCAGTACTTC.

This chain connects TRBV7-9 to TRBJ1-2, with D possibly matching TRBD1 (6 bases). This CDR3 has 13 residues. Trimming removed 5 bases from V and 1 base from J, with 8 bases in between. The germline CDR1 and CDR2 sequences are SEHNR and FQNEAQ (reference sequence). CDR3 protein: CASSRDNNYGYTF. In DNA form, the CDR3 reads TGTGCCAGCAGCCGGGACAATAACTATGGCTACACCTTC. Full variable domain (outside the CDR3, taken from reference TRBV7-9 and TRBJ1-2): DTGVSQNPRHKITKRGQNVTFRCDPISEHNRLYWYRQTLGQGPEFLTYFQNEAQLEKSRLLSDRFSAERPKGSFSTLEIQRTEQGDSAMYLCASSRDNNYGYTFGSGTRLTVV.

V is TRBV5-4 and J is TRBJ1-2, with TRBD1 matching over 7 bases. The length of the CDR3 is 15 residues. Germline loops: CDR1 SGHNT, CDR2 YYREEE (reference sequence). V lost 3 bases to trimming and J lost 3 bases; unmatched junction nucleotides: 8. This CDR3 is CASSSEGAGYYGYTF. The CDR3 bases are TGTGCCAGCAGCTCAGAGGGGGCAGGTTACTATGGCTACACCTTC.

The chain couples TRBV5-1 to TRBJ2-1; perhaps TRBD1 as D (6 bases). The CDR3 runs to 15 residues. Between the trimmed V and J ends, which lost 4 bases and 1 base, there was a span of 12 bases. Germline CDR1 reads SGHRS; CDR2 reads YFSETQ. CDR3 coding DNA: TGCGCCAGCAGCAGAGTACAGGGATCCTACAATGAGCAGTTCTTC. It codes for CASSRVQGSYNEQFF.

The chain uses TRBV7-2 and TRBJ1-2; the match to TRBD1 covers 8 bases. CDR3 size: 14 residues. Germline values: CDR1 SGHTA, CDR2 FQGNSA. With V trimmed by 1 base and J by 8 bases, 6 bases remained unmatched. The CDR3 sequence: CASSLGFAGGGYTF. CDR3 coding DNA: TGTGCCAGCAGCTTAGGTTTTGCAGGGGGCGGCTACACCTTC.

The CDR3 protein is CASSPNPGSGNTIYF. For the CDR3, the DNA is TGTGCCAGCAGCCCGAACCCGGGGTCTGGAAACACCATATATTTT. This chain joins TRBV9 and TRBJ1-3; D is ambiguous. Germline V gene lookup returns CDR1 SGDLS and CDR2 YYNGEE. V gave up 4 bases and J gave up 1 base, with 12 bases separating them. This CDR3 has 15 residues.

This clone has more than one count but fewer than ten. The gene calls are TRBV4-2 and TRBJ1-2; TRBD1 agrees at 9 bases. The V and J ends lost 0 bases and 2 bases, in that order; junction bases with no gene match: 4. The CDR3 runs to 16 residues. Germline V gives CDR1 LGHNA, CDR2 YNFKEQ. Written as DNA, the CDR3 is TGTGCCAGCAGCCAAGACGAGACAGGGGGAAACTATGGCTACACCTTC. This gives the protein CASSQDETGGNYGYTF.

The DNA of the CDR3 is TGCGCCAGCAGCTGGGGACAGGGGAATGGGGAGCAGTACTTC. Translation: CASSWGQGNGEQYF. The chain is built from TRBV5-1 and TRBJ2-7; 10 nucleotides line up with TRBD1. Germline CDR1 and CDR2: SGHRS and YFSETQ. The CDR3 sequence is 14 residues long. V dropped 3 bases and J dropped 7; count of bases not matched to a gene: 7.

This clone came up once. The rearrangement links TRBV27 to TRBJ1-2; a weak D match, TRBD1 (6 bases). Germline values: CDR1 MNHEY, CDR2 SMNVEV (reference sequence). This CDR3 has 15 residues. Trimming pared 5 bases from V and 7 bases from J, leaving 20 bases between. CDR3 DNA sequence: TGTGCCAGCAGTCCCCGGGGCAGGGGCGCTTCTGGCTACACCTTC. Amino acid sequence: CASSPRGRGASGYTF.